Listed below are T cell receptor beta chains from one sample, sequenced in a study of shared clonotypes between healthy human individuals. Only in-frame clones appear in the TCRdb table, and some are missing; sequencing was by immunoSEQ multiplex PCR. The table has 600,000 to 750,000 clones, just under 75% seen once; the top ten hold less than 2%. What was sequenced was memory CD4+ T cells sorted from blood. These receptors all stem from a woman in her thirties in good health. CDR3s include the opening cysteine and the closing phenylalanine or tryptophan. The order of the fields is D gene, clone size, V gene, CDR3 length, J gene, CDR3 DNA, CDR3 protein. The D gene is left open where the match is weak. Not every row has a clone size; where given, it reads once, few, many or a size class.

D: -; size: -; V: TRBV28; length: 15; J: TRBJ2-7; DNA: TGTGCCAGCAGTTCCTCTTTCGGGTTCGCCGACGAGCAGTACTTC; CDR3: CASSSSFGFADEQYF
D: TRBD2; size: -; V: TRBV19; length: 15; J: TRBJ2-1; DNA: TGTGCCAGTCTTTCTGTAGCGGGAGTTCACAATGAGCAGTTCTTC; CDR3: CASLSVAGVHNEQFF
D: -; size: medium-sized; V: TRBV2; length: 14; J: TRBJ1-2; DNA: TGTGCCAGCAGGCACGGGGGTATGAACTATGGCTACACCTTC; CDR3: CASRHGGMNYGYTF
D: -; size: -; V: TRBV28; length: 14; J: TRBJ2-7; DNA: TGTGCCAGCAGTTTATCGGCGGAGGGTTACGAGCAGTACTTC; CDR3: CASSLSAEGYEQYF
D: -; size: -; V: TRBV2; length: 15; J: TRBJ2-7; DNA: TGTGCCACCCAGGAAGCAGGGATGAGCTCCTACGAGCAGTACTTC; CDR3: CATQEAGMSSYEQYF
D: -; size: -; V: TRBV28; length: 15; J: TRBJ1-1; DNA: TGTGCCAGCAGTTTTGGTCGTCGGCCGAACACTGAAGCTTTCTTT; CDR3: CASSFGRRPNTEAFF
D: -; size: -; V: TRBV7-9; length: 14; J: TRBJ2-3; DNA: TGTGCCAGCAGCCCGACCGGGGGCACAGATACGCAGTATTTT; CDR3: CASSPTGGTDTQYF
D: TRBD1; size: -; V: TRBV7-7; length: 13; J: TRBJ2-5; DNA: TGTGCCAGCAGCAAGGACAGGGAGATGCAGCAGTACTTC; CDR3: CASSKDREMQQYF
D: TRBD2; size: -; V: TRBV5-1; length: 12; J: TRBJ2-1; DNA: TGCGCCAGCGGGAGGGATAACAATGAGCAGTTCTTC; CDR3: CASGRDNNEQFF
D: -; size: -; V: TRBV28; length: 15; J: TRBJ2-7; DNA: TGTGCCAGCAGTTTAGGGTTCGGGAGTAGTTACGAGCAGTACTTC; CDR3: CASSLGFGSSYEQYF
D: TRBD2; size: -; V: TRBV10-1; length: 15; J: TRBJ2-1; DNA: TGCGCCAGCAGCCCCGGGAGGGCCGGGAACAATGAGCAGTTCTTC; CDR3: CASSPGRAGNNEQFF
D: -; size: -; V: TRBV7-9; length: 15; J: TRBJ1-1; DNA: TGTGCCAGCAGCTACCAGGGCCATCGGGGAACTGAAGCTTTCTTT; CDR3: CASSYQGHRGTEAFF
D: -; size: -; V: TRBV7-9; length: 15; J: TRBJ2-7; DNA: TGTGCCAGCAGCTTAGCGTCGGGGGTCACCTACGAGCAGTACTTC; CDR3: CASSLASGVTYEQYF
D: TRBD1; size: -; V: TRBV6-5; length: 13; J: TRBJ2-5; DNA: TGTGCCAGCAGACAAGGACAGGGACGGACCCAGTACTTC; CDR3: CASRQGQGRTQYF
D: TRBD2; size: -; V: TRBV7-2; length: 16; J: TRBJ2-3; DNA: TGTGCCAGCAGCTCCGGGACTAGCGGCTACACAGATACGCAGTATTTT; CDR3: CASSSGTSGYTDTQYF
D: -; size: few; V: TRBV7-9; length: 14; J: TRBJ2-5; DNA: TGTGCCAGCAGCCTATACAGTAGGCCAGAGACCCAGTACTTC; CDR3: CASSLYSRPETQYF
D: -; size: -; V: TRBV28; length: 15; J: TRBJ2-3; DNA: TGTGCCAGCAGTTTCAGCAGTACCAGCACAGATACGCAGTATTTT; CDR3: CASSFSSTSTDTQYF
D: -; size: -; V: TRBV19; length: 17; J: TRBJ2-6; DNA: TGTGCCAGTAGACGTACGGGAGCGCCCTCTGGGGCCAACGTCCTGACTTTC; CDR3: CASRRTGAPSGANVLTF
D: -; size: -; V: TRBV7-2; length: 18; J: TRBJ1-5; DNA: TGTGCCAGCAGCTTAGCTCGGGGGAGGGGAGGGGACGATCAGCCCCAGCATTTT; CDR3: CASSLARGRGGDDQPQHF
D: TRBD2; size: once; V: TRBV7-9; length: 18; J: TRBJ2-1; DNA: TGTGCCAGCAGCATATCCCCCCCTAGCGGAAGCTCCTACAATGAGCAGTTCTTC; CDR3: CASSISPPSGSSYNEQFF
D: -; size: -; V: TRBV7-9; length: 13; J: TRBJ1-2; DNA: TGTGCCAGCAGCCCCGCGGGGATCGATGGCTACACCTTC; CDR3: CASSPAGIDGYTF
D: -; size: -; V: TRBV5-1; length: 16; J: TRBJ2-3; DNA: TGCGCCAGCAGCTTTGGGGAGGGGGCGTCCGCAGATACGCAGTATTTT; CDR3: CASSFGEGASADTQYF
D: -; size: few; V: TRBV2; length: 14; J: TRBJ1-4; DNA: TGTGCCAGCAGTCAACAGGGCGAAAGGGAAAAACTGTTTTTT; CDR3: CASSQQGEREKLFF
D: -; size: few; V: TRBV19; length: 13; J: TRBJ1-2; DNA: TGTGCCAGTAGTGAGGCGAGGGGCTATGGCTACACCTTC; CDR3: CASSEARGYGYTF
D: -; size: -; V: TRBV6-1; length: 15; J: TRBJ2-1; DNA: TGTGCCAGCAGTCGGGGGCGCAGGGATGGGGGTGAGCAGTTCTTC; CDR3: CASSRGRRDGGEQFF
D: -; size: -; V: TRBV29-1; length: 14; J: TRBJ2-2; DNA: TGCAGCGTTGCGGTAGCCGCACCCACCGGGGAGCTGTTTTTT; CDR3: CSVAVAAPTGELFF
D: TRBD1; size: -; V: TRBV6-1; length: 14; J: TRBJ2-7; DNA: TGTGCCAGCAGTGCGACAGGGAGCTCCTACGAGCAGTACTTC; CDR3: CASSATGSSYEQYF
D: -; size: few; V: TRBV10-1; length: 12; J: TRBJ1-2; DNA: TGCGCCAGCAGTGGCCCGGGGCTTGGCTACACCTTC; CDR3: CASSGPGLGYTF
D: TRBD1; size: few; V: TRBV18; length: 13; J: TRBJ2-7; DNA: TGTGCCAGCTCACCAGGGACAGCCTACGAGCAGTACTTC; CDR3: CASSPGTAYEQYF
D: -; size: few; V: TRBV28; length: 13; J: TRBJ1-1; DNA: TGTGCCAGCGGGTGGGCCCGAGGCACTGAAGCTTTCTTT; CDR3: CASGWARGTEAFF
D: TRBD2; size: many; V: TRBV5-1; length: 17; J: TRBJ2-3; DNA: TGCGCCAGCAGCATACTCAACCTAGCGGGAGGACCAGATACGCAGTATTTT; CDR3: CASSILNLAGGPDTQYF
D: TRBD1; size: few; V: TRBV28; length: 16; J: TRBJ2-3; DNA: TGTGCCAGCAGTTCTGGGACAGGAATTAGGGCAGATACGCAGTATTTT; CDR3: CASSSGTGIRADTQYF
D: TRBD1; size: -; V: TRBV7-9; length: 17; J: TRBJ2-2; DNA: TGTGCCGTAACACCCCCAAACAGGGGGCTATGGACCGGGGAGCTGTTTTTT; CDR3: CAVTPPNRGLWTGELFF
D: -; size: -; V: TRBV2; length: 11; J: TRBJ2-7; DNA: TGTGCCAGCAGGTACGCAGCAGGGACCTCCTTC; CDR3: CASRYAAGTSF
D: -; size: -; V: TRBV20-1; length: 11; J: TRBJ1-3; DNA: TGCAGTGTGAGCTCTGGAAACACCATATATTTT; CDR3: CSVSSGNTIYF
D: TRBD1; size: -; V: TRBV18; length: 14; J: TRBJ1-5; DNA: TGTGCCAGCTCACCGGGACAGAAGGATCAGCCCCAGCATTTT; CDR3: CASSPGQKDQPQHF
D: -; size: -; V: TRBV6-1; length: 14; J: TRBJ1-2; DNA: TGTGCCATCAGTGAAGCCACAGGGAGCTATGGCTACACCTTC; CDR3: CAISEATGSYGYTF
D: TRBD2; size: -; V: TRBV6-6; length: 15; J: TRBJ2-1; DNA: TGTGCCAGCAGTACTGGACTAGCGGGACGGGGTGAGCAGTTCTTC; CDR3: CASSTGLAGRGEQFF
D: TRBD2; size: -; V: TRBV28; length: 16; J: TRBJ2-1; DNA: TGTGCCAGCAGCTCTTGGACTAGCGGGTCTTACAATGAGCAGTTCTTC; CDR3: CASSSWTSGSYNEQFF
D: TRBD1; size: -; V: TRBV11-2; length: 16; J: TRBJ1-1; DNA: TGTGCCAGCAGCTTAGGCCTGGGGACAGTGAACACTGAAGCTTTCTTT; CDR3: CASSLGLGTVNTEAFF
D: TRBD2; size: -; V: TRBV9; length: 15; J: TRBJ2-1; DNA: TGTGCCAGCAGCCCCCGACTAGCGGAGTACAATGAGCAGTTCTTC; CDR3: CASSPRLAEYNEQFF
D: -; size: once; V: TRBV11-2; length: 15; J: TRBJ2-7; DNA: TGTGCCAGCAGCCTCGGTTGGGGGGCGACCTACGAGCAGTACTTC; CDR3: CASSLGWGATYEQYF